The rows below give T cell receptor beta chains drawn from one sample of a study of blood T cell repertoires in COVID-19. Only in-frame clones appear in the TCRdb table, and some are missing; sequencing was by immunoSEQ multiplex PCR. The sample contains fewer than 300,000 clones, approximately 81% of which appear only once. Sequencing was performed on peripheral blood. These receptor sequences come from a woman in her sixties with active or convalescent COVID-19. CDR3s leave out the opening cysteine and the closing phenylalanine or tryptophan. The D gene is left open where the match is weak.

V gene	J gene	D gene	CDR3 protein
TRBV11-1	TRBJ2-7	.	ASSFYGDPYEQY
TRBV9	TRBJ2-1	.	ASAFTGLDEQF
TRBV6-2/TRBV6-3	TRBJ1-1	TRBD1	ASSYRTDRGLLNTEAF
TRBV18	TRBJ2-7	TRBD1	ASSPPRDRAEQY
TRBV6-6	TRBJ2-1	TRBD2	ASSRSLAGGSYNEQF
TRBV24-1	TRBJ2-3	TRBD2	ATSDPSSGGPFSTDTQY
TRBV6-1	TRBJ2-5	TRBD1	ASSELGGETQY
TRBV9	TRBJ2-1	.	ASSVGPLTEQF
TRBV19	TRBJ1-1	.	ASSLSPQQGFGNTEAF
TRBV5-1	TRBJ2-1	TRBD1	ASSLETGYNEQF
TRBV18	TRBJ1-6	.	ASSPRGNSPLH
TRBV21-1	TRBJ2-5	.	ASSKKERWRLAGGKSRGQETQY
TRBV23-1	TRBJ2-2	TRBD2	ASSRVSGPPNTGELF
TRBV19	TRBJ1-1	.	ASSIDRARGGAF
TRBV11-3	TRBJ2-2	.	ASSSPFGELF
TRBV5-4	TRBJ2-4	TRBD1	ASSFGTGENIQY
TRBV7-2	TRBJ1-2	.	ASSPVLQVAYGYT
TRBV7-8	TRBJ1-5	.	ASSLAGTYNQPQH
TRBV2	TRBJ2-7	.	ASSAAGVGEQY
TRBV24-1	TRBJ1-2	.	ATSAGQFDGYT
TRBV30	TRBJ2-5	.	AWSRGRPETQY
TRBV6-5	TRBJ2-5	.	ASSLGLVETQY
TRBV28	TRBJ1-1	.	ASSYPGHRNTEAF
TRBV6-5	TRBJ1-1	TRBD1	ASSQGTGKWEAF
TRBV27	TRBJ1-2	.	ASSRRAGIDYGYT